This entry lists 26 T cell receptor beta chains sequenced from one sample in a study of blood T cell repertoires in COVID-19. Profiled with immunoSEQ multiplex PCR; TCRdb holds only in-frame clones, not every one. The table records about 62,000 clones, 80% to 90% of them present only once. The sequenced material came from peripheral blood. These TCRs come from an elderly woman with acute or convalescent COVID-19.

The chain has TRBV5-1 and TRBJ2-1; D is unclear. The ends were cut back, 0 bases at V and 0 bases at J, with 7 bases in the middle. Per germline, CDR1 SGHRS and CDR2 YFSETQ. The CDR3 has 15 amino acids. The CDR3 DNA sequence: TGCGCCAGCAGCTTGGACAGTAGCTCCTACAATGAGCAGTTCTTC. Protein sequence: CASSLDSSSYNEQFF.

The rearrangement links TRBV11-3 to TRBJ1-1; D is unresolved. Trimming shortened V by 8 bases and J by 1 base, and 11 bases separated the two germline ends. CDR1 and CDR2 (germline): SGHNT, YENEEA. This CDR3 spans 13 amino acids. The CDR3 region has the DNA TGTGCCAGCCAACAAGGGAGGAACACTGAAGCTTTCTTT. Its translation: CASQQGRNTEAFF.

The rearrangement uses TRBV6-5 and TRBJ1-2; TRBD1 matches 7 bases. This CDR3 spans 15 amino acids. In germline, CDR1 is MNHEY, CDR2 SVGAGI. V shed 4 bases, J shed 5 bases, and the junction held 10 bases outside the gene matches. As DNA, the CDR3 is TGTGCCAGCAGTTGGCAGACAGGGAGCGGGTATGGCTACACCTTC. Its translation: CASSWQTGSGYGYTF.

The rearrangement links TRBV12-5 to TRBJ1-3; D possibly corresponds to TRBD1 (5 bases). CDR3 length: 13 residues. The germline V gene has CDR1 LGHNT and CDR2 FRNRAP. V was trimmed by 3 bases and J by 4 bases, leaving 7 bases between them. CDR3 coding DNA: TGTGCTAGTGGTTTCGACAGAGGAAACACCATATATTTT. It codes for CASGFDRGNTIYF.

This chain joins TRBV6-5 and TRBJ1-2; tentatively, D is TRBD1 (6 bases). Germline CDR1 is MNHEY and CDR2 is SVGAGI. The CDR3 is made up of 15 amino acids. V lost 8 bases and J lost 4, with 20 bases in between. CDR3 sequence (DNA): TGTGCCAGCTCACAGGGTGGAGGAAATCTCTATGGCTACACCTTC. Translated, it gives CASSQGGGNLYGYTF.

The rearrangement links TRBV7-2 to TRBJ2-5; 9 bases line up with TRBD2. This CDR3 is built from 14 residues. V was pared by 2 bases and J by 2 bases, with 0 bases of the junction left unmatched. In germline, CDR1 is SGHTA, CDR2 FQGNSA. CDR3 nucleotide sequence: TGTGCCAGCAGCTTAACTAGCGGGCAAGAGACCCAGTACTTC. Translating it yields CASSLTSGQETQYF.

The chain carries TRBV30 and TRBJ2-5, with 10 bases identical to TRBD1. Germline V gives CDR1 GTSNPN, CDR2 SVGIG (reference sequence). CDR3 length equals 16 residues. The ends lost 1 base at V and 4 bases at J; junction bases unmatched: 9. CDR3 nucleotides: TGTGCCTGGAGTGCAACCAGACAGGGGGCTGGAGAGACCCAGTACTTC. Its translation: CAWSATRQGAGETQYF.

The chain joins TRBV20-1 to TRBJ1-6; no reliable D call. This CDR3 spans 15 amino acids. V lost 3 bases to trimming and J lost 2 bases, with 11 bases between them. In germline, CDR1 is DFQATT, CDR2 SNEGSKA (reference sequence). CDR3 sequence: CSASMAGTYNSPLHF. As DNA, the CDR3 is TGCAGTGCTAGTATGGCGGGGACCTATAATTCACCCCTCCACTTT.

The chain carries TRBV19 and TRBJ2-3, with D perhaps matching TRBD2 (5 bases). Germline CDR1 is LNHDA and CDR2 is SQIVND (reference sequence). This CDR3 spans 14 amino acids. The ends were cut back, 6 bases at V and 5 bases at J, with 15 bases in the middle. This CDR3 is CASRRVGDRDTQYF. For the CDR3, the DNA is TGTGCCAGTAGACGTGTGGGAGACCGAGATACGCAGTATTTT.

This chain links TRBV28 with TRBJ2-7; 10 positions agree with TRBD1. The length of the CDR3 is 13 residues. Germline V CDR1 and CDR2: MDHEN, SYDVKM. V shed 10 bases, J shed 3 bases, and the junction held 6 bases outside the gene matches. The CDR3 is CANRRTGGYEQYF. In nucleotides, the CDR3 is TGTGCCAACCGAAGGACAGGGGGCTACGAGCAGTACTTC.

This sequence joins TRBV24-1 and TRBJ1-2; no clear D. The germline V gene has CDR1 KGHDR and CDR2 SFDVKD. With 0 bases removed from V and 8 bases from J, the gap between germline ends came to 9 bases. CDR3 size: 13 residues. In DNA, the CDR3 is TGTGCCACCAGTGATTTGACCAGGAAAGGCTACACCTTC. Protein product: CATSDLTRKGYTF.

This clone was seen more than once but under ten times. This rearrangement joins TRBV12-5 to TRBJ2-7; 16 nucleotides match TRBD2. Germline V gene data show CDR1 as LGHNT and CDR2 as FRNRAP. The trim removed 2 bases at V and 4 bases at J, leaving 5 bases unmatched. The CDR3 has 17 amino acids. The CDR3 DNA reads as TGTGCTAGTGGTTTGTCGGGACTAGCGGGGGGGAAGTACGAGCAGTACTTC. Translated, it gives CASGLSGLAGGKYEQYF.

The rearrangement links TRBV27 to TRBJ1-1; D remains ambiguous. This CDR3 is 13 amino acids long. Trimming took 5 bases from V and 6 from J, leaving 13 bases between them. The germline V gene has CDR1 MNHEY and CDR2 SMNVEV (reference sequence). The CDR3 here is CASSTPPGAEAFF. CDR3 bases: TGTGCCAGCAGTACCCCCCCCGGGGCTGAAGCTTTCTTT.

This chain joins TRBV5-1 and TRBJ2-3; possible D gene TRBD2, 5 bases. Trimming took 0 bases from V and 3 from J, leaving 14 bases between them. CDR3 length: 16 amino acids. In germline, CDR1 is SGHRS, CDR2 YFSETQ. DNA of the CDR3: TGCGCCAGCAGCTTGGGACCGGCCGGGATGACAGATACGCAGTATTTT. Translation gives CASSLGPAGMTDTQYF. The full variable domain, in which reference TRBV5-1 and TRBJ2-3 provide the parts outside the CDR3, is KAGVTQTPRYLIKTRGQQVTLSCSPISGHRSVSWYQQTPGQGLQFLFEYFSETQRNKGNFPGRFSGRQFSNSRSEMNVSTLELGDSALYLCASSLGPAGMTDTQYFGPGTRLTVL.

This chain links TRBV28 with TRBJ2-1; TRBD2 matches at 14 bases. J was trimmed by 10 bases and V by 1 base; bases with no gene match: 6. Germline V CDR1 and CDR2: MDHEN, SYDVKM. The CDR3 runs to 16 residues. This CDR3 is CASSLLTSGRAFEQFF. CDR3 bases: TGTGCCAGCAGTTTATTGACTAGCGGGAGGGCATTCGAGCAGTTCTTC.

The rearrangement links TRBV19 to TRBJ1-4; D is undetermined. The V gene's germline CDR1 is LNHDA and CDR2 SQIVND (reference sequence). The length of the CDR3 is 14 residues. Trimming removed 5 bases from V and 8 bases from J, with 15 bases in between. The CDR3: CASSPRDLEEKLFF. In nucleotides, the CDR3 is TGTGCCAGTAGTCCCAGAGACCTAGAGGAAAAACTGTTTTTT.

This clone was observed once. The V gene is TRBV5-1, the J gene TRBJ1-2, with TRBD1 identical over 7 bases. CDR1 is SGHRS and CDR2 is YFSETQ in the germline V gene. The CDR3 is 16 residues long. Trimming at V came to 0 bases and at J to 8 bases, leaving 13 bases not matched to a gene. As DNA, the CDR3 is TGCGCCAGCAGCTTGGTCCTTCAGGAGGGGGCTGGGGGCTACACCTTC. This gives the protein CASSLVLQEGAGGYTF.

This clone was seen a few times. V is TRBV18 and J is TRBJ1-1; no clear D gene. The germline V gene encodes CDR1 KGHSH and CDR2 LQKENI. The V gene lost 6 bases and the J gene lost 2 bases, with 13 bases spanning the gap. The CDR3 spans 14 residues. DNA of the CDR3: TGTGCCAGCTCGGCGGAGGGATATAACACTGAAGCTTTCTTT. Its translation is CASSAEGYNTEAFF.

This clone has just a few counts. The V and J genes are TRBV5-1 and TRBJ1-1; 9 positions match TRBD1. There are 14 residues in the CDR3. V shed 5 bases and J 5 bases; nucleotides not matched to a gene: 7. Germline values: CDR1 SGHRS, CDR2 YFSETQ. In DNA, the CDR3 is TGCGCCAGCAGGCCCAGGACAGGGGATACTGAAGCTTTCTTT. It codes for CASRPRTGDTEAFF.

This clone was recorded once. The chain combines TRBV6-5 with TRBJ2-7; 10 bases agree with TRBD2. Germline loops: CDR1 MNHEY, CDR2 SVGAGI. With 5 bases clipped from V and 4 bases from J, the junction kept 2 bases outside the gene matches. The CDR3 consists of 13 residues. The CDR3 nucleotides read TGTGCCAGCAGTACTAGCGGGGATTACGAGCAGTACTTC. Translating gives CASSTSGDYEQYF.

The chain recombines TRBV19 with TRBJ2-1; no clear D. This CDR3 comprises 15 residues. Germline CDR1 and CDR2: LNHDA and SQIVND (reference sequence). V lost 3 bases, J lost 6 bases, and 15 bases lay in between. The CDR3 nucleotides read TGTGCCAGTAGTATTCAGTCGGGTGACGGCAATGAGCAGTTCTTC. Amino acids: CASSIQSGDGNEQFF.

This CDR3 reads CASSLVPGGSYGYTF. CDR3 sequence (DNA): TGTGCCAGCAGCTTGGTCCCGGGGGGGTCTTATGGCTACACCTTC. The chain links TRBV5-6 to TRBJ1-2, with a weak D call TRBD1 (5 bases). V lost 0 bases, J lost 5 bases, and 14 bases lay in between. Germline V CDR1 and CDR2: SGHDT, YYEEEE. The CDR3 contains 15 residues.

The genes are TRBV13 and TRBJ2-2; a possible D gene is TRBD1 (5 bases). The CDR3 runs to 16 residues. CDR1 is PRHDT, CDR2 FYEKMQ, per germline (reference sequence). V lost 0 bases and J lost 0, with 8 bases in between. CDR3 in amino acids: CASSLGAGSNTGELFF. CDR3 DNA sequence: TGTGCCAGCAGCTTAGGGGCAGGGTCGAACACCGGGGAGCTGTTTTTT.

The chain couples TRBV7-9 to TRBJ1-2; 8 bases match TRBD1. V shed 5 bases, J shed 4 bases, and the junction held 9 bases outside the gene matches. Germline loops: CDR1 SEHNR, CDR2 FQNEAQ (reference sequence). The CDR3 loop spans 15 amino acids. The CDR3 here is CASSPGQGPFYGYTF. The CDR3 DNA follows: TGTGCCAGCAGCCCCGGACAGGGACCGTTCTATGGCTACACCTTC.

This rearrangement joins TRBV6-5 to TRBJ2-2, with 7 bases matching TRBD2. This CDR3 has 15 residues. Trimming took 4 bases from V and 3 from J; bases not matched to a gene: 5. Per germline, CDR1 MNHEY and CDR2 SVGAGI. Here the CDR3 DNA reads TGTGCCAGCAGTTTGGCGGGAGTGGACACCGGGGAGCTGTTTTTT. It specifies CASSLAGVDTGELFF.

The V gene is TRBV2, the J gene TRBJ1-5; a weak D match, TRBD1 (6 bases). V was clipped by 6 bases and J by 7 bases, with 16 bases between them. The CDR3 sequence is 14 residues long. Germline values: CDR1 SNHLY, CDR2 FYNNEI. CDR3 protein: CASRGTGRQQPQHF. The CDR3 coding sequence is TGTGCCAGCAGGGGAACAGGGAGACAACAGCCCCAGCATTTT.